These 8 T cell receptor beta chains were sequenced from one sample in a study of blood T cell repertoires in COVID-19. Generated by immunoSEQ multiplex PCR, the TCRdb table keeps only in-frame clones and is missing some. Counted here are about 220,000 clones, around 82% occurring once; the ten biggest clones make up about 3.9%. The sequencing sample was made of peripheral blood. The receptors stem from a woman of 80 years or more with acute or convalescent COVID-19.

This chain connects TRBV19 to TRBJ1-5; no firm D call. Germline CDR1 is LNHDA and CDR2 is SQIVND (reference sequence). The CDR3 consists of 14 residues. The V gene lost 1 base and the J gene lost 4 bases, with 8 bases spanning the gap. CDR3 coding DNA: TGTGCCAGTAGTATAGTGTCAAATAATCAGCCCCAGCATTTT. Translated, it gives CASSIVSNNQPQHF.

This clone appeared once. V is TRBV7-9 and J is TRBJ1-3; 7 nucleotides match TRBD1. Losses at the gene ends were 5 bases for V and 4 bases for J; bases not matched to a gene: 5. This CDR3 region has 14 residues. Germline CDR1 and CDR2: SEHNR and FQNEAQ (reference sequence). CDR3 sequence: CASSTDRAGNTIYF. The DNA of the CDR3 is TGTGCCAGCAGCACCGACAGGGCCGGAAACACCATATATTTT. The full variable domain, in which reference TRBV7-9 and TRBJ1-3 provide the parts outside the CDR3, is DTGVSQNPRHKITKRGQNVTFRCDPISEHNRLYWYRQTLGQGPEFLTYFQNEAQLEKSRLLSDRFSAERPKGSFSTLEIQRTEQGDSAMYLCASSTDRAGNTIYFGEGSWLTVV.

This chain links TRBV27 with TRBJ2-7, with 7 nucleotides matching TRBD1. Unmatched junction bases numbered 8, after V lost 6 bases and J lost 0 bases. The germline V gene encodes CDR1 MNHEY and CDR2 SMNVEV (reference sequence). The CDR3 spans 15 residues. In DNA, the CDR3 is TGTGCCAGCAGACGGGACAGCCTAAGCTCCTACGAGCAGTACTTC. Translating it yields CASRRDSLSSYEQYF.

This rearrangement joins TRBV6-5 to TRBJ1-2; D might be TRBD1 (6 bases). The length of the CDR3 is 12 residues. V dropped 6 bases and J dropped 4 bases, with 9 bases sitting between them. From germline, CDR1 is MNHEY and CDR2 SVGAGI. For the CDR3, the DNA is TGTGCCAGCAGACAGGGCGGCTATGGCTACACCTTC. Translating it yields CASRQGGYGYTF.

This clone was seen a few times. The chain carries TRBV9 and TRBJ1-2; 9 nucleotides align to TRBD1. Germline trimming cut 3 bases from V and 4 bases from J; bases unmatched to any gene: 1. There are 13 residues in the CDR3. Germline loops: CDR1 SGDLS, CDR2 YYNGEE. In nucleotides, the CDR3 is TGTGCCAGCAGCGGGACAGGGGTCTATGGCTACACCTTC. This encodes CASSGTGVYGYTF.

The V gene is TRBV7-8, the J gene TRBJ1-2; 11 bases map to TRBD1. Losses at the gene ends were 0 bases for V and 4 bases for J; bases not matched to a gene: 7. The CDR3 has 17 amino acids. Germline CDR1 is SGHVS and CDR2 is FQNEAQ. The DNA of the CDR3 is TGTGCCAGCAGCTTAGCCCTGGGACAGGGGGAACGCTATGGCTACACCTTC. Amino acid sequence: CASSLALGQGERYGYTF.

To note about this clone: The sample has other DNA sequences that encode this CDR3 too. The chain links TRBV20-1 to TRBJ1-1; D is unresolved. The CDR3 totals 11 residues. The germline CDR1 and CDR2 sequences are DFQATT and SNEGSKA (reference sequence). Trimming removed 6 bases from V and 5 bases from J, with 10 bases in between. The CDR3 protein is CSASGGTEAFF. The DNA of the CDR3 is TGCAGTGCCTCGGGTGGAACTGAAGCTTTCTTT.

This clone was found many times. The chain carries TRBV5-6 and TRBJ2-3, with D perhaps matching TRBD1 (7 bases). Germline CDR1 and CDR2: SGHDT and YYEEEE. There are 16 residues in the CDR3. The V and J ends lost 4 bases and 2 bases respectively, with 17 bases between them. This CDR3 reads CASSRGTVTFTDTQYF. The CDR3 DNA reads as TGTGCCAGCAGCCGGGGGACAGTAACCTTCACAGATACGCAGTATTTT.